Listed below are T cell receptor beta chains from one sample, sequenced in a study of shared clonotypes between healthy human individuals. This table comes from immunoSEQ multiplex PCR, and its TCRdb copy is limited to in-frame clones, with some not included. The sample shows under 2,500,000 clones, approximately 94% of them seen only once. Sequencing input: naive CD4+ T cells sorted from blood. The origin of the receptors is a man younger than 30 in good health. Both conserved end residues are part of each CDR3. The order of the fields is clone size, J gene, D gene, V gene, CDR3 protein, CDR3 DNA. The D gene is left open where the match is weak. For some rows the clone size is stated as once, few or many, or as a class when expanded; others skip it.

>-|TRBJ2-7|-|TRBV4-1
CASSQGTVTYEQYF
TGCGCCAGCAGCCAGGGGACGGTAACCTACGAGCAGTACTTC
>-|TRBJ1-5|-|TRBV7-2
CASSLAGGGSNQPQHF
TGTGCCAGCAGCTTAGCGGGGGGAGGGAGCAATCAGCCCCAGCATTTT
>-|TRBJ2-6|-|TRBV7-2
CASSLGGTGANVLTF
TGTGCCAGCAGCTTAGGTGGGACTGGGGCCAACGTCCTGACTTTC
>-|TRBJ2-2|-|TRBV5-1
CASSLLGANTGELFF
TGCGCCAGCAGCTTGTTGGGGGCCAACACCGGGGAGCTGTTTTTT
>-|TRBJ1-3|-|TRBV5-1
CASSLASTASGNTIYF
TGCGCCAGCAGCTTGGCCTCGACGGCCAGTGGAAACACCATATATTTT
>-|TRBJ1-2|TRBD1|TRBV7-9
CASSLSDRVRVNYGYTF
TGTGCCAGCAGCTTAAGCGACAGGGTTCGGGTTAACTATGGCTACACCTTC
>-|TRBJ1-6|-|TRBV5-4
CASSLGRSYNSPLHF
TGTGCCAGCAGCTTGGGCCGCTCCTATAATTCACCCCTCCACTTT
>-|TRBJ2-5|-|TRBV7-2
CASSLVGGRETQYF
TGTGCCAGCAGCTTAGTCGGGGGGCGAGAGACCCAGTACTTC
>-|TRBJ1-2|-|TRBV30
CAWSETHPGYTF
TGTGCCTGGAGTGAAACTCATCCCGGCTACACCTTC
>-|TRBJ1-1|-|TRBV6-1
CASSESRWVTEAFF
TGTGCCAGCAGTGAATCAAGGTGGGTCACTGAAGCTTTCTTT
>-|TRBJ1-6|-|TRBV6-1
CASSEAPAGSSYNSPLHF
TGTGCCAGCAGTGAAGCGCCGGCCGGGAGCTCCTATAATTCACCCCTCCACTTT
>-|TRBJ1-2|TRBD1|TRBV6-6
CASGLQGVDGYTF
TGTGCCAGCGGGCTCCAGGGGGTGGATGGCTACACCTTC
>-|TRBJ2-1|TRBD1|TRBV4-1
CASSQVDREEGEQFF
TGCGCCAGCAGCCAAGTGGACAGGGAGGAGGGTGAGCAGTTCTTC
>-|TRBJ1-5|-|TRBV28
CASSLEGEGNQPQHF
TGTGCCAGCAGTTTAGAGGGGGAGGGCAATCAGCCCCAGCATTTT
>-|TRBJ2-7|-|TRBV5-6
CASSSATASYEQYF
TGTGCCAGCAGCTCGGCGACAGCCTCCTACGAGCAGTACTTC
>-|TRBJ2-3|TRBD2|TRBV4-1
CASSQTGGLALDTQYF
TGCGCCAGCAGCCAAACCGGAGGACTAGCCTTAGATACGCAGTATTTT
>-|TRBJ2-2|-|TRBV7-2
CASSWGRGDTGELFF
TGTGCCAGCAGCTGGGGGCGCGGGGACACCGGGGAGCTGTTTTTT
>few|TRBJ1-5|-|TRBV30
CAWSVAVDQPQHF
TGTGCCTGGAGTGTGGCAGTAGATCAGCCCCAGCATTTT
>-|TRBJ2-7|TRBD2|TRBV6-6
CASSSGTSGINYEQYF
TGTGCCAGCAGTTCCGGGACTAGCGGGATCAACTACGAGCAGTACTTC
>-|TRBJ2-3|-|TRBV18
CASSPPATDTQYF
TGTGCCAGCTCACCACCGGCCACAGATACGCAGTATTTT
>-|TRBJ2-7|TRBD2|TRBV7-9
CASSRRGGLAGYHSYEQYF
TGTGCCAGCAGTCGGAGGGGTGGACTAGCGGGTTACCACTCCTACGAGCAGTACTTC
>-|TRBJ2-7|TRBD1|TRBV28
CASSHRGRNEQYF
TGTGCCAGCAGCCACAGGGGGCGCAACGAGCAGTACTTC
>once|TRBJ2-7|-|TRBV28
CASSSSYEQYF
TGTGCCAGCAGTTCGTCCTACGAGCAGTACTTC
>-|TRBJ2-7|-|TRBV4-2
CASSQGARDLPYEQYF
TGTGCCAGCAGCCAAGGGGCCCGAGACCTACCCTACGAGCAGTACTTC
>-|TRBJ2-2|TRBD2|TRBV5-1
CASSSLAGGPGELFF
TGCGCCAGCAGTTCCCTAGCGGGAGGGCCCGGGGAGCTGTTTTTT
>-|TRBJ2-7|-|TRBV5-1
CASSGDFYEQYF
TGCGCCAGCAGCGGGGATTTCTACGAGCAGTACTTC
>-|TRBJ2-3|-|TRBV5-1
CASSLGGNPDTQYF
TGCGCCAGCAGCTTGGGCGGGAACCCAGATACGCAGTATTTT
>-|TRBJ1-1|TRBD1|TRBV28
CASSLYGTGGLNTEAFF
TGTGCCAGCAGTTTATATGGGACAGGAGGCTTGAACACTGAAGCTTTCTTT
>-|TRBJ1-5|-|TRBV6-1
CASSEARGAGTLQNQPQHF
TGTGCCAGCAGTGAAGCGCGCGGGGCAGGGACCCTCCAAAATCAGCCCCAGCATTTT
>-|TRBJ1-1|-|TRBV6-1
CASSEIRRVEAFF
TGTGCCAGCAGTGAAATTAGGAGGGTAGAAGCTTTCTTT
>-|TRBJ2-1|-|TRBV5-4
CASSYVLGSYNEQFF
TGTGCCAGCAGCTACGTTTTAGGCTCCTACAATGAGCAGTTCTTC
>-|TRBJ1-1|-|TRBV6-5
CASSRQGSTEAFF
TGTGCCAGCAGTCGGCAGGGGTCCACTGAAGCTTTCTTT
>-|TRBJ1-2|TRBD1|TRBV10-3
CAITPGTVIYGYTF
TGTGCCATCACCCCCGGGACAGTCATCTATGGCTACACCTTC
>-|TRBJ1-3|-|TRBV6-5
CASSPLGLAGNTIYF
TGTGCCAGCAGTCCGTTGGGGTTGGCTGGAAACACCATATATTTT
>-|TRBJ2-7|-|TRBV6-4
CASSAWQGYYEQYF
TGTGCCAGCAGTGCATGGCAGGGTTACTACGAGCAGTACTTC
>-|TRBJ2-5|-|TRBV7-9
CASSPAQTHQETQYF
TGTGCCAGCAGCCCCGCCCAAACGCACCAAGAGACCCAGTACTTC
>-|TRBJ2-7|-|TRBV5-8
CASSLAGPRPSYEQYF
TGTGCCAGCAGCTTGGCAGGACCAAGGCCCTCCTACGAGCAGTACTTC
>-|TRBJ2-2|-|TRBV6-5
CATRPEGPGELFF
TGTGCCACGCGACCAGAGGGACCCGGGGAGCTGTTTTTT
>-|TRBJ2-2|TRBD2|TRBV5-1
CASSLSSGVNTGELFF
TGCGCCAGCAGCTTATCTAGCGGGGTGAACACCGGGGAGCTGTTTTTT
>-|TRBJ2-7|-|TRBV9
CASSPTGSNSYEQYF
TGTGCCAGCAGCCCTACCGGCTCCAACTCCTACGAGCAGTACTTC
>-|TRBJ2-5|-|TRBV30
CAWSVLETQYF
TGTGCCTGGAGTGTACTCGAGACCCAGTACTTC
>-|TRBJ1-1|-|TRBV5-6
CASSREGGSTEAFF
TGTGCCAGCAGCCGCGAGGGGGGAAGCACTGAAGCTTTCTTT
>few|TRBJ1-2|-|TRBV7-3
CASSPGINYGYTF
TGTGCCAGCAGCCCCGGGATTAACTATGGCTACACCTTC
>-|TRBJ2-7|-|TRBV6-1
CASSAPDEQYF
TGTGCCAGCAGTGCCCCAGACGAGCAGTACTTC
>-|TRBJ1-1|-|TRBV5-5
CASSLTAGVNTEAFF
TGTGCCAGCAGCTTGACCGCAGGGGTGAACACTGAAGCTTTCTTT
>-|TRBJ1-5|TRBD1|TRBV5-1
CASSWDRNQPQHF
TGCGCCAGCAGCTGGGACAGAAATCAGCCCCAGCATTTT
>few|TRBJ2-7|TRBD1|TRBV25-1
CASSHSRDRTYEQYF
TGTGCCAGCAGTCACAGCCGGGACAGGACCTACGAGCAGTACTTC
>-|TRBJ2-7|-|TRBV18
CASSHGSPSSYEQYF
TGTGCCAGCTCACACGGATCCCCAAGCTCCTACGAGCAGTACTTC